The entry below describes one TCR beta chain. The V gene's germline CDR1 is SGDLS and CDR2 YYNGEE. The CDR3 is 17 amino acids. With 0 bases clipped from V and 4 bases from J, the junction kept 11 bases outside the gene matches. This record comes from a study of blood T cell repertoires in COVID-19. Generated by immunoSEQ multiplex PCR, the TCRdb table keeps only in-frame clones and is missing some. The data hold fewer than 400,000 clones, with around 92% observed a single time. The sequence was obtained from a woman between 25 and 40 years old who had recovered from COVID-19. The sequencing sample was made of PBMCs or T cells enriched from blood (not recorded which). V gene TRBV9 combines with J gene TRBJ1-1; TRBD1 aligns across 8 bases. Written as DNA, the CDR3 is TGTGCCAGCAGCGTAGCGCCGACCGGGACAGGATTCACTGAAGCTTTCTTT. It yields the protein CASSVAPTGTGFTEAFF.